The rows below give T cell receptor beta chains drawn from one sample of a study of shared clonotypes between healthy human individuals. Repertoires were generated with immunoSEQ multiplex PCR, while TCRdb's copy carries only in-frame clones and drops some. The top ten hold 0.1% to 0.15% of the sample, which has millions of clones, roughly 95% seen once. Sequenced sample: naive CD4+ T cells sorted from blood. These receptors were taken from a young man in good health. CDR3s include the opening cysteine and the closing phenylalanine or tryptophan. The D gene is left open where the match is weak. Clone size is given for some rows only: seen once, a few or many times, or a class if the clone is expanded.

j_gene,abundance,v_gene,len,d_gene,CDR3aa,CDR3nt
TRBJ2-7,.,TRBV10-1,16,TRBD1,CASSESDGTGNARQYF,TGCGCCAGCAGTGAGTCTGACGGGACAGGGAACGCCCGGCAGTACTTC
TRBJ1-1,.,TRBV5-1,15,.,CASSSQGSGGTEAFF,TGCGCCAGCAGCTCGCAGGGGTCCGGAGGGACTGAAGCTTTCTTT
TRBJ2-7,.,TRBV19,16,.,CASSTSAVAGGITLYF,.
TRBJ2-4,.,TRBV10-3,15,.,CAISESQASKNIQYF,TGTGCCATCAGTGAGTCCCAGGCTTCCAAAAACATTCAGTACTTC
TRBJ1-3,.,TRBV7-4,17,.,CAGHRAVIVDSGNTIYF,TGTGCCGGACACAGGGCTGTTATAGTGGACTCTGGAAACACCATATATTTT
TRBJ2-1,.,TRBV10-3,14,TRBD2,CAINGGRNYNEQFF,TGTGCCATCAACGGCGGGAGGAACTACAATGAGCAGTTCTTC
TRBJ2-4,.,TRBV19,13,.,CASSTLTKNIQYF,TGTGCCAGTAGTACCCTGACGAAAAACATTCAGTACTTC
TRBJ2-2,.,TRBV5-1,17,TRBD1,CASSLAAGGADTGELFF,TGCGCCAGCAGCTTGGCGGCAGGGGGCGCGGACACCGGGGAGCTGTTTTTT
TRBJ2-2,.,TRBV29-1,16,TRBD1,CSVLISGGSNTGELFF,TGCAGCGTGTTAATATCAGGGGGAAGTAACACCGGGGAGCTGTTTTTT
TRBJ1-3,.,TRBV5-1,15,TRBD1,CASSPRTGGGNTIYF,TGCGCCAGCAGCCCGCGGACAGGGGGAGGAAACACCATATATTTT
TRBJ2-7,.,TRBV2,12,TRBD2,CASSGDYYEQYF,TGTGCCAGCAGTGGGGACTACTACGAGCAGTACTTC
TRBJ1-1,.,TRBV2,14,.,CASSEAGLNTEAFF,TGTGCCAGCAGTGAGGCAGGCCTGAACACTGAAGCTTTCTTT
TRBJ1-5,.,TRBV10-3,15,.,CAISDSTVTGGPQHF,TGTGCCATCAGTGATAGTACCGTCACGGGCGGTCCCCAGCATTTT
TRBJ1-5,.,TRBV6-1,15,.,CASSVDWTGNQPQHF,TGTGCCAGCAGTGTGGACTGGACGGGCAATCAGCCCCAGCATTTT
TRBJ2-3,.,TRBV6-5,15,TRBD1,CASTEGQGITDTQYF,TGTGCCAGCACCGAGGGACAGGGGATCACAGATACGCAGTATTTT
TRBJ2-1,.,TRBV18,13,TRBD1,CASSPTGMNEQFF,TGTGCCAGCTCACCGACAGGGATGAATGAGCAGTTCTTC
TRBJ2-3,.,TRBV6-5,13,.,CASSAIVTDTQYF,TGTGCCAGCTCCGCGATAGTCACAGATACGCAGTATTTT
TRBJ1-4,.,TRBV30,12,.,CAWSGGGPKLFF,TGTGCCTGGAGTGGCGGGGGCCCTAAACTGTTTTTT
TRBJ2-7,once,TRBV30,15,TRBD1,CAWSVLGTGVYEQYF,TGTGCCTGGAGTGTACTCGGGACAGGGGTCTACGAGCAGTACTTC
TRBJ2-1,.,TRBV20-1,11,.,CSARKENEQFF,TGCAGTGCTAGAAAGGAGAATGAGCAGTTCTTC
TRBJ1-2,.,TRBV18,14,TRBD1,CASSGTALNYGYTF,TGTGCCAGCTCAGGGACAGCTCTAAACTATGGCTACACCTTC
TRBJ1-1,.,TRBV6-1,14,.,CASSDGQGGTEAFF,TGTGCCAGCAGTGACGGTCAGGGTGGAACTGAAGCTTTCTTT
TRBJ2-7,.,TRBV5-4,14,.,CASSIGTDSYEQYF,TGTGCCAGCAGCATCGGGACGGACTCCTACGAGCAGTACTTC
TRBJ2-3,.,TRBV2,15,.,CASSVNHAFTDTQYF,TGTGCCAGCAGTGTCAATCACGCATTCACAGATACGCAGTATTTT
TRBJ2-7,.,TRBV4-1,19,TRBD2,CASSHPGTSGGATTYEQYF,TGCGCCAGCAGCCACCCCGGGACTAGCGGGGGGGCCACCACCTACGAGCAGTACTTC
TRBJ1-2,.,TRBV28,13,.,CASSLWGDYGYTF,TGTGCCAGCAGTTTATGGGGGGACTATGGCTACACCTTC
TRBJ2-2,.,TRBV7-2,14,.,CASSPEAVRGELFF,TGTGCCAGCAGCCCCGAAGCGGTACGGGGGGAGCTGTTTTTT
TRBJ2-3,.,TRBV30,14,.,CAWSFGQITDTQYF,TGTGCCTGGAGTTTTGGACAGATCACAGATACGCAGTATTTT
TRBJ2-4,.,TRBV5-4,15,.,CASSPGSGAKNIQYF,TGTGCCAGCAGCCCCGGGAGCGGGGCCAAAAACATTCAGTACTTC
TRBJ2-1,once,TRBV30,12,.,CAWSEGFNEQFF,TGTGCCTGGAGCGAAGGGTTCAATGAGCAGTTCTTC
TRBJ1-1,.,TRBV6-5,11,.,CASSSATEAFF,TGTGCCAGCAGTTCCGCCACTGAAGCTTTCTTT
TRBJ1-4,.,TRBV6-4,15,.,CASSDSGARGEKLFF,TGTGCCAGCAGTGACTCGGGGGCGCGAGGTGAAAAACTGTTTTTT
TRBJ1-3,.,TRBV6-5,15,.,CASSYNRVSGNTIYF,TGTGCCAGCAGTTACAACAGGGTCTCTGGAAACACCATATATTTT
TRBJ2-1,.,TRBV4-3,15,.,CASSLISDRSNEQFF,TGCGCCAGCAGCCTAATTAGCGATCGGTCCAATGAGCAGTTCTTC
TRBJ2-5,.,TRBV11-3,17,.,CASSAGDGTPSQETQYF,TGTGCCAGCAGCGCAGGGGATGGGACTCCGTCCCAAGAGACCCAGTACTTC
TRBJ1-2,.,TRBV6-7,13,.,CASSTGGREGYTF,TGTGCCAGCAGTACCGGGGGGAGGGAAGGCTACACCTTC
TRBJ2-3,.,TRBV5-1,17,.,CASSFNRDLPGVDTQYF,TGCGCCAGCAGCTTCAACCGGGACCTTCCTGGGGTAGATACGCAGTATTTT
TRBJ1-1,.,TRBV6-6,14,.,CASSYSSMNTEAFF,TGTGCCAGCAGTTACTCGAGCATGAACACTGAAGCTTTCTTT
TRBJ2-1,.,TRBV5-6,11,.,CASSLVDEQFF,TGTGCCAGCAGCTTGGTGGATGAGCAGTTCTTC
TRBJ1-5,.,TRBV6-5,14,TRBD1,CASRRGQGNQPQHF,TGTGCCAGCAGGAGAGGACAGGGCAATCAGCCCCAGCATTTT
TRBJ2-1,.,TRBV20-1,11,.,CSVSGQNEQFF,TGCAGTGTAAGTGGTCAAAATGAGCAGTTCTTC
TRBJ2-5,.,TRBV30,18,TRBD2,CAWSGRLVGGASQETQYF,TGCGCCTGGAGTGGCCGACTAGTGGGAGGGGCCAGTCAAGAGACCCAGTACTTC
TRBJ2-5,.,TRBV5-1,15,TRBD2,CASSSPSREGETQYF,TGCGCCAGCAGCTCACCTAGCCGGGAGGGAGAGACCCAGTACTTC
TRBJ1-5,.,TRBV28,16,.,CASSLTWGRGNQPQHF,TGTGCCAGCAGTTTAACCTGGGGGCGGGGCAATCAGCCCCAGCATTTT
TRBJ2-7,.,TRBV9,16,.,CASSVATGTSGGKQYF,TGTGCCAGCAGCGTAGCTACCGGGACTTCTGGGGGTAAGCAGTACTTC
TRBJ1-4,.,TRBV30,14,.,CAWSGQTTNEKLFF,TGTGCCTGGAGTGGACAGACAACTAATGAAAAACTGTTTTTT
TRBJ2-7,.,TRBV18,13,.,CASSPGQSYEQYF,TGTGCCAGCTCACCAGGACAGTCCTACGAGCAGTACTTC
TRBJ2-5,.,TRBV25-1,15,.,CASSEGGWYQETQYF,TGTGCCAGCAGTGAAGGTGGCTGGTACCAAGAGACCCAGTACTTC
TRBJ1-6,.,TRBV6-5,14,.,CASSFGQYNSPLHF,TGTGCCAGCAGCTTTGGACAGTATAATTCACCCCTCCACTTT
TRBJ1-6,.,TRBV6-1,13,TRBD1,CAIRGQVNSPLHF,TGTGCCATCAGGGGACAGGTTAATTCACCCCTCCACTTT
TRBJ1-1,.,TRBV5-1,13,.,CASSERDPLRAFF,TGCGCCAGCAGTGAACGGGACCCCTTACGGGCTTTCTTT